One sample yielded the 13 T cell receptor beta chains listed below, sequenced in a study of cytomegalovirus exposure and HLA in healthy donors. The study ran its PCR with 60 Vbeta and 13 Jbeta primers. Here immunoSEQ multiplex PCR was the method, and the copy in TCRdb shows in-frame clones only, minus some. The table includes 110,000 or so clones, approximately 75% detected once. The sample taken for sequencing was PBMCs. All receptors derive from a man aged 50-59 years in good health and CMV-seropositive.

The V gene is TRBV5-1, the J gene TRBJ1-1, with D possibly being TRBD1 (5 bases). CDR3 size: 14 residues. CDR1 SGHRS and CDR2 YFSETQ come from the germline V gene. V was pared by 7 bases and J by 4 bases, with 17 bases between. CDR3 sequence: CASREPGGSTEAFF. The CDR3 DNA reads as TGCGCCAGCCGCGAGCCGGGGGGAAGCACTGAAGCTTTCTTT.

The J gene is TRBJ1-5, the V gene TRBV6-1; 7 nucleotides match TRBD1. This CDR3 region has 15 residues. With V trimmed by 8 bases and J by 1 base, 8 bases remained unmatched. Germline CDR1 and CDR2: MNHNS and SASEGT. CDR3 residues: CASFPGQASNQPQHF. CDR3 sequence (DNA): TGTGCCAGCTTCCCCGGACAGGCCAGCAATCAGCCCCAGCATTTT.

This clone was seen a handful of times. The rearrangement joins TRBV7-6 to TRBJ1-2, with TRBD1 matching over 9 bases. Germline values: CDR1 SGHVS, CDR2 FNYEAQ. This CDR3 is 15 amino acids long. J was trimmed by 5 bases and V by 5 bases; bases with no gene match: 9. The CDR3 DNA sequence: TGTGCCAGCAGCCCGGAAGAGACAGGGGGTTATGGCTACACCTTC. Translation gives CASSPEETGGYGYTF.

The chain has TRBV9 and TRBJ1-2; tentative D call: TRBD1 (6 bases). This CDR3 has 14 residues. Trimming stripped 2 bases from V and 2 bases from J, with 10 bases between. Germline-derived CDR1 and CDR2 are SGDLS and YYNGEE. Here the CDR3 DNA reads TGTGCCAGCAGCGTCGGACAGACGAACTATGGCTACACCTTC. It specifies CASSVGQTNYGYTF. Together with reference TRBV9 and TRBJ1-2, the CDR3 gives the full variable domain: DSGVTQTPKHLITATGQRVTLRCSPRSGDLSVYWYQQSLDQGLQFLIQYYNGEERAKGNILERFSAQQFPDLHSELNLSSLELGDSALYFCASSVGQTNYGYTFGSGTRLTVV.

The rearrangement joins TRBV29-1 to TRBJ1-1, with D hard to call. The CDR3 is made up of 13 amino acids. The germline V and J ends were trimmed by 3 bases and 0 bases, with 8 bases remaining between them. The germline V gene encodes CDR1 SQVTM and CDR2 ANQGSEA. CDR3 bases: TGCAGCGTTGAGTCGCAGTTGAACACTGAAGCTTTCTTT. Translating gives CSVESQLNTEAFF.

This clone turned up a few times. The chain is built from TRBV29-1 and TRBJ2-1; 8 nucleotides match TRBD2. Germline lookup yields CDR1 SQVTM and CDR2 ANQGSEA. V was pared by 1 base and J by 4 bases, with 6 bases of the junction left unmatched. The CDR3 length is 15 residues. For the CDR3, the DNA is TGCAGCGTTGAAGGGGTTAGCGGGACGTACAATGAGCAGTTCTTC. This codes for CSVEGVSGTYNEQFF.

The chain combines TRBV5-5 with TRBJ2-1, with 8 positions matching TRBD2. CDR3 length equals 15 residues. Germline-derived CDR1 and CDR2 are SGHKS and YYEKEE (reference sequence). V lost 2 bases, J lost 0 bases, and 1 base stayed unmatched. CDR3 in DNA: TGTGCCAGCAGCTTAACTAGCGGCTCCTACAATGAGCAGTTCTTC. This encodes CASSLTSGSYNEQFF.

The gene calls are TRBV6-5 and TRBJ2-5; TRBD1 agrees at 12 bases. The CDR3 sequence is 14 residues long. The germline V gene has CDR1 MNHEY and CDR2 SVGAGI. V shed 10 bases and J 2 bases; nucleotides not matched to a gene: 5. Here the CDR3 reads CATRDRGHQETQYF. DNA of the CDR3: TGTGCCACCCGGGACAGGGGGCATCAAGAGACCCAGTACTTC.

The DNA for the CDR3 is TGTGCCAGCAGCTTCCGGACAGGGCTAAATCAGCCCCAGCATTTT. Amino acid sequence: CASSFRTGLNQPQHF. This rearrangement joins TRBV5-6 to TRBJ1-5; 8 bases agree with TRBD1. This CDR3 comprises 15 residues. The V and J ends lost 2 bases and 4 bases, in that order; junction bases with no gene match: 5. Germline V gene sequence: CDR1 SGHDT, CDR2 YYEEEE.

V gene TRBV5-1 combines with J gene TRBJ1-1; D uncertain. Trimming left V 0 bases short and J 4 bases short, with 7 bases between. This CDR3 contains 13 residues. Germline lookup yields CDR1 SGHRS and CDR2 YFSETQ. CDR3 protein: CASSLDLRTEAFF. Written as DNA, the CDR3 is TGCGCCAGCAGCTTGGACTTGCGCACTGAAGCTTTCTTT.

This chain links TRBV5-1 with TRBJ1-6, with 10 bases aligning to TRBD1. CDR3 size: 21 residues. V shed 2 bases, J shed 14 bases, and the junction held 28 bases outside the gene matches. Germline V gene data show CDR1 as SGHRS and CDR2 as YFSETQ. CDR3 region: CASSFIGVSFRDRGSSGALHF. The CDR3 DNA reads as TGCGCCAGCAGCTTTATCGGTGTTTCTTTCCGGGACAGGGGCTCCTCTGGGGCCCTCCACTTT.

This clone was detected once. The chain uses TRBV7-9 and TRBJ2-2, with D perhaps matching TRBD1 (6 bases). Per the germline V gene, CDR1 is SEHNR and CDR2 is FQNEAQ (reference sequence). The germline V and J ends were trimmed by 0 bases and 5 bases, with 13 bases remaining between them. This CDR3 has 16 residues. The CDR3 DNA follows: TGTGCCAGCAGCTTAGCGAAGGGGGATCCGACCGGGGAGCTGTTTTTT. Its translation: CASSLAKGDPTGELFF. The complete variable domain, with remaining parts taken from reference TRBV7-9 and TRBJ2-2, reads DTGVSQNPRHKITKRGQNVTFRCDPISEHNRLYWYRQTLGQGPEFLTYFQNEAQLEKSRLLSDRFSAERPKGSFSTLEIQRTEQGDSAMYLCASSLAKGDPTGELFFGEGSRLTVL.

This chain uses TRBV30 with TRBJ1-3; no definite D call. Trimming took 1 base from V and 8 from J, leaving 9 bases between them. There are 12 residues in the CDR3. Germline CDR1 reads GTSNPN; CDR2 reads SVGIG (reference sequence). In nucleotides, the CDR3 is TGTGCCTGGAGTGCTGGGCAAGACACCATATATTTT. Its protein is CAWSAGQDTIYF.